This T cell receptor (beta chain) was documented in a study of blood T cell repertoires in COVID-19. Per the germline V gene, CDR1 is SEHNR and CDR2 is FQNEAQ (reference sequence). The CDR3 spans 15 residues. Trimming removed 0 bases from V and 7 bases from J, with 15 bases in between. The repertoire was sequenced with immunoSEQ multiplex PCR; TCRdb's copy has only in-frame clones and lacks some. This sample carries 430,000 or so clones, 88% of them seen once, and the ten largest clones take about 1.5%. The clonotype was recovered from a woman between 18 and 29 years old who had been exposed to COVID-19. The sample consisted of PBMCs or T cells enriched from blood (not recorded which). V gene TRBV7-9 combines with J gene TRBJ1-1; D gene uncertain. CDR3 coding DNA: TGTGCCAGCAGCTTAGCGGCAGGCCTGGCTTATGAAGCTTTCTTT. This gives the protein CASSLAAGLAYEAFF. Supplemented by reference TRBV7-9 and TRBJ1-1, the full variable domain reads DTGVSQNPRHKITKRGQNVTFRCDPISEHNRLYWYRQTLGQGPEFLTYFQNEAQLEKSRLLSDRFSAERPKGSFSTLEIQRTEQGDSAMYLCASSLAAGLAYEAFFGQGTRLTVV.